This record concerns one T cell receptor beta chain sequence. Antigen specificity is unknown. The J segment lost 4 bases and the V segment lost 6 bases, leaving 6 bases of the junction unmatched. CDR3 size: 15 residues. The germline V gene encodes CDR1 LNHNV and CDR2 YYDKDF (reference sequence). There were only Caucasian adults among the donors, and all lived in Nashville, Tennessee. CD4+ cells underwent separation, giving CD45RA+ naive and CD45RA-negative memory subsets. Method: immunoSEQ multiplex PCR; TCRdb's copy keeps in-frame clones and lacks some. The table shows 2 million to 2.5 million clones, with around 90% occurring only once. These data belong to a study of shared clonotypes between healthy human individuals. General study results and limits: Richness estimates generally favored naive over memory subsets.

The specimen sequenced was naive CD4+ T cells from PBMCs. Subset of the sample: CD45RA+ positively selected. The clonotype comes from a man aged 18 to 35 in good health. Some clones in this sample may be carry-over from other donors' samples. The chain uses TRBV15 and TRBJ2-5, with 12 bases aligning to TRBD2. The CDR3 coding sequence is TGTGCCACCAGTACGCCTAGCGGGAGGGTAGAGACCCAGTACTTC. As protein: CATSTPSGRVETQYF. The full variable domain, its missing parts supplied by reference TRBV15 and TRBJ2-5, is DAMVIQNPRYQVTQFGKPVTLSCSQTLNHNVMYWYQQKSSQAPKLLFHYYDKDFNNEADTPDNFQSRRPNTSFCFLDIRSPGLGDTAMYLCATSTPSGRVETQYFGPGTRLLVL.